This note documents a single T cell receptor beta chain sequence. This sample is drawn from a study of shared clonotypes between healthy human individuals. This CDR3 region has 14 residues. V was pared by 6 bases and J by 9 bases, with 15 bases between. CDR1 and CDR2 (germline): MNHNS, SASEGT. Produced via immunoSEQ multiplex PCR; TCRdb's table is partial and in-frame only. Among about 2 million clones listed, 95% were seen once. Sequences were obtained from naive CD4+ T cells sorted from blood. As for subset: CD45RA+ positively selected. The source is a man aged 18 to 29 in good health. The V and J genes are TRBV6-1 and TRBJ1-6, with D possibly being TRBD1 (6 bases). The CDR3 coding sequence is TGTGCCAGCAGAACTTGGGGGCAAGGTTCACCCCTCCACTTT. Translated: CASRTWGQGSPLHF.